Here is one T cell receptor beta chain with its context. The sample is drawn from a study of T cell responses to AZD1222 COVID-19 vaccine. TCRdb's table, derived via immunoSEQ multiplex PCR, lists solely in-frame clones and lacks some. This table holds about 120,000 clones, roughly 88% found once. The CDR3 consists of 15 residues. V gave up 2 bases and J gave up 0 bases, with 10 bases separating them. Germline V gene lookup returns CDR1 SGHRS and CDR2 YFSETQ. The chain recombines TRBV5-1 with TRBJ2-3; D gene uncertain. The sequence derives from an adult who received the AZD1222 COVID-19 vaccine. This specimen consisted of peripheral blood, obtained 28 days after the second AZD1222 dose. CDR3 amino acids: CASSLENPSTDTQYF. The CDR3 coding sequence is TGCGCCAGCAGCTTAGAAAACCCTAGCACAGATACGCAGTATTTT.